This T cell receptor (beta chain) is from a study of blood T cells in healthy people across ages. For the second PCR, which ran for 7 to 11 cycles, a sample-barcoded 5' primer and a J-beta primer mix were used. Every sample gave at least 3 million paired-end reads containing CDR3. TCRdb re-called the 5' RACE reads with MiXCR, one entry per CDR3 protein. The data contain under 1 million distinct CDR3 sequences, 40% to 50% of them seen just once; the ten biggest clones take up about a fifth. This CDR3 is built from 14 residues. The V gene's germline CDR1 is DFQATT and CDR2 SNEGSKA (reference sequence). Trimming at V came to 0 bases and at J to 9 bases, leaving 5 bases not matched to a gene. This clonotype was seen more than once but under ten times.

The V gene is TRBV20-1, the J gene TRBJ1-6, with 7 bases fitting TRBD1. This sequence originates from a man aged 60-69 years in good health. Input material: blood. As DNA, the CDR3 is TGCAGTGCTAGAGATGTGACAGGGATTTCACCCCTCCACTTT. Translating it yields CSARDVTGISPLHF.